Presented here are 10 T cell receptor beta chains from one specimen sequenced in a study of a mutant IDH1 vaccine in newly diagnosed glioma. Time point meaning: baseline, week 1 (first vaccination visit). The treatment was: pre-vaccination baseline after standard-of-care therapy. The assay was immunoSEQ multiplex PCR, and TCRdb's table has in-frame clones only and misses some. Found here are approximately 52,000 clones, about 80% of them singletons; the top ten hold 1.5% to 2%. Specimen: PBMCs, collected from a glioma patient treated with radiotherapy, temozolomide or both. The source of these receptors is a woman between 35 and 50 years old with glioma.

The chain couples TRBV29-1 to TRBJ1-2; TRBD1 matches 7 bases. V lost 7 bases to trimming and J lost 3 bases; unmatched junction nucleotides: 2. Germline V gene sequence: CDR1 SQVTM, CDR2 ANQGSEA. This CDR3 is built from 11 residues. The CDR3 DNA sequence: TGCAGCGCCGGGACAGACTATGGCTACACCTTC. This codes for CSAGTDYGYTF.

The gene calls are TRBV18 and TRBJ2-2; D unclear. This CDR3 comprises 14 residues. CDR1 and CDR2 from the germline V gene are KGHSH and LQKENI. V was shortened by 2 bases and J by 2 bases, with 6 bases between the two germline ends. CDR3 coding DNA: TGTGCCAGCTCACCAGCACGTAACACCGGGGAGCTGTTTTTT. It translates to CASSPARNTGELFF.

This chain connects TRBV11-2 to TRBJ1-1; maybe TRBD1 (5 bases). This CDR3 has 15 residues. V lost 0 bases and J 4 bases, leaving 12 bases between the germline ends. Per the germline V gene, CDR1 is SGHAT and CDR2 is FQNNGV. The CDR3 loop is CASSLDWSGGTEAFF. CDR3 nucleotides: TGTGCCAGCAGCTTAGATTGGAGCGGGGGCACTGAAGCTTTCTTT.

This clone came up a few times. This chain joins TRBV5-1 and TRBJ1-5; D is ambiguous. Trimming stripped 2 bases from V and 6 bases from J, with 15 bases between. Germline V CDR1 and CDR2: SGHRS, YFSETQ. The CDR3 contains 15 residues. CDR3 protein: CASSLVGSPGQPQHF. CDR3 in DNA: TGCGCCAGCAGCTTAGTGGGCTCCCCAGGTCAGCCCCAGCATTTT.

V usage is TRBV27 and J usage is TRBJ2-1; D perhaps matches TRBD1 (5 bases). Germline CDR1 reads MNHEY; CDR2 reads SMNVEV (reference sequence). The CDR3 is 16 amino acids. Trimming removed 2 bases at V and 2 bases at J, with 13 bases between. This CDR3 is CASSLTTVQAYNEQFF. CDR3 nucleotide sequence: TGTGCCAGCAGTTTAACGACAGTTCAGGCCTACAATGAGCAGTTCTTC.

This clone was recorded once. The chain couples TRBV2 to TRBJ2-3; the D gene is possibly TRBD2 (6 bases). Trimming pared 6 bases from V and 3 bases from J, leaving 10 bases between. The CDR3 extends over 13 amino acids. Per germline, CDR1 SNHLY and CDR2 FYNNEI. The CDR3 reads CASRVTRTDTQYF. The DNA for the CDR3 is TGTGCCAGCAGGGTGACTAGAACAGATACGCAGTATTTT.

The chain has TRBV29-1 and TRBJ1-2; 10 bases fit TRBD1. The CDR3 loop spans 14 amino acids. Germline CDR1 is SQVTM and CDR2 is ANQGSEA. With V trimmed by 0 bases and J by 8 bases, 6 bases remained unmatched. The CDR3 DNA sequence: TGCAGCGTTGAAGATCAGGACAGGGGGATGGGCTACACCTTC. Protein: CSVEDQDRGMGYTF.

The J gene is TRBJ2-1, the V gene TRBV4-3; 7 nucleotides line up with TRBD1. After removal of 2 bases from V and 7 bases from J, the junction contained 8 bases not matched to a gene. The germline CDR1 and CDR2 sequences are LGHNA and YSLEER. The CDR3 runs 15 residues. CDR3 in amino acids: CASSQKQGFGNEQFF. As DNA, the CDR3 is TGCGCCAGCAGCCAAAAACAGGGGTTCGGGAATGAGCAGTTCTTC.

CDR3 protein: CASSQESANPYSNQPQHF. CDR3 DNA: TGCGCCAGCAGCCAAGAGTCAGCCAACCCTTATAGCAATCAGCCCCAGCATTTT. The V gene is TRBV4-1, the J gene TRBJ1-5; D is ambiguous. The CDR3 is made up of 18 amino acids. CDR1 MGHRA and CDR2 YSYEKL come from the germline V gene. The V and J ends lost 0 bases and 0 bases respectively, with 15 bases between them.

The chain couples TRBV5-1 to TRBJ1-6; 7 bases match TRBD1. This CDR3 comprises 14 residues. Germline-derived CDR1 and CDR2 are SGHRS and YFSETQ. With V trimmed by 4 bases and J by 8 bases, 6 bases remained unmatched. The CDR3 loop is CASSIQGLDSPLHF. CDR3 DNA: TGCGCCAGCAGCATACAGGGGTTAGATTCACCCCTCCACTTT.